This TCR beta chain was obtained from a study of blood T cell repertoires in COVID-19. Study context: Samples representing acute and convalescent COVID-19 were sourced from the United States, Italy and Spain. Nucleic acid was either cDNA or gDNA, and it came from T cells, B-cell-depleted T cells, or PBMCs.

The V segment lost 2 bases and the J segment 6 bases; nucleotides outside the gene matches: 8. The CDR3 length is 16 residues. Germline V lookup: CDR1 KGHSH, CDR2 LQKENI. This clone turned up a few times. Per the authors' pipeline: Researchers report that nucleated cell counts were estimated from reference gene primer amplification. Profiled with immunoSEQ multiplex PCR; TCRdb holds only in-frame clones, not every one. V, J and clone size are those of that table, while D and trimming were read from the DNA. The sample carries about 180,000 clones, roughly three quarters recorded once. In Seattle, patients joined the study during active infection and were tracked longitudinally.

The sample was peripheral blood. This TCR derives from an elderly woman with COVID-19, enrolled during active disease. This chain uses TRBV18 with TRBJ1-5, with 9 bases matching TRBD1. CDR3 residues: CASSPRRTGDRQPQHF. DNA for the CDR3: TGTGCCAGCTCACCAAGAAGGACAGGGGATCGTCAGCCCCAGCATTTT.